These 32 T cell receptor beta chains came from one sample sequenced in a study of Graves' ophthalmopathy and Graves' hyperthyroidism. The authors amplified TCR beta CDR3 regions from RNA transcripts. RT-PCR with HTBI primers came first, then second-round multiplex PCR. TCRdb re-called the multiplex PCR reads through MiXCR, storing one row per CDR3 protein. The table shows around 1.1 million distinct CDR3 sequences, with about two fifths occurring only once. The sequenced material came from peripheral blood or thyroid tissue (not recorded which). These receptors all come from an adult man with Graves' hyperthyroidism.

The chain is built from TRBV10-3 and TRBJ2-7; TRBD2 agrees at 11 bases. Germline trimming cut 10 bases from V and 1 base from J; bases unmatched to any gene: 12. The V gene's germline CDR1 is ENHRY and CDR2 SYGVKD. The CDR3 extends over 16 amino acids. The CDR3 protein is CASRFSGTSGSYEQYF. The CDR3 nucleotides are TGTGCCAGCAGATTTTCCGGGACTAGCGGATCCTACGAGCAGTACTTC.

V usage is TRBV9 and J usage is TRBJ2-7; tentatively, D is TRBD1 (5 bases). Germline values: CDR1 SGDLS, CDR2 YYNGEE. V shed 4 bases and J shed 2 bases, with 16 bases lying between them. The CDR3 totals 15 residues. The DNA of the CDR3 is TGTGCCAGCAGCCGCGACAGCACTGGGCCCTACGAGCAGTACTTC. Protein: CASSRDSTGPYEQYF.

This clonotype was counted many times. The chain is built from TRBV19 and TRBJ2-6, with 8 bases matching TRBD1. CDR1 is LNHDA and CDR2 is SQIVND in the germline V gene (reference sequence). Trimming at V came to 5 bases and at J to 0 bases, leaving 3 bases not matched to a gene. The CDR3 length is 16 residues. Written as DNA, the CDR3 is TGTGCCAGTAGTCTTGACAGGGGCTCTGGGGCCAACGTCCTGACTTTC. Translated: CASSLDRGSGANVLTF.

This clonotype was detected many times. The V call is TRBV7-7, the J call TRBJ2-7; TRBD2 aligns across 7 bases. Trimming cost V 5 bases and J 2 bases; bases outside gene matches: 9. The CDR3 is 15 residues long. The germline CDR1 and CDR2 sequences are SSHAT and FNYEAQ (reference sequence). CDR3 bases: TGTGCCAGCAGCCCACAGCCTAGCGGCACCTACGAGCAGTACTTC. Translating it yields CASSPQPSGTYEQYF.

This clonotype was seen more than once but under ten times. A much larger clone differs by one base, so this may be a read error. The V gene is TRBV12-3 or TRBV12-4, the J gene TRBJ2-5; TRBD2 matches at 9 bases. The CDR3 consists of 14 residues. J gave up 6 bases and V 6 bases, and 8 bases lay outside the gene matches. CDR3 nucleotide sequence: TGTGCCAGCAGCCCGCGGGGGGGCAGTAAGACCCAGTACTTC. As protein: CASSPRGGSKTQYF.

This clonotype was seen a handful of times. The rearrangement uses TRBV6-2 or TRBV6-3 and TRBJ1-5; TRBD1 is a possible D gene (6 bases). This CDR3 has 14 residues. In germline, CDR1 is MNHEY, CDR2 SVGEGT. The V gene lost 7 bases and the J gene lost 7 bases, with 17 bases spanning the gap. This CDR3 reads CASKRTVYGQPQHF. CDR3 bases: TGTGCCAGCAAAAGGACAGTTTATGGACAGCCCCAGCATTTT.

V gene TRBV30 combines with J gene TRBJ1-3, with 8 bases fitting TRBD1. Trimming took 5 bases from V and 2 from J; bases not matched to a gene: 5. The germline gives CDR1 GTSNPN, CDR2 SVGIG (reference sequence). This CDR3 has 14 residues. This CDR3 reads CAWGRTGTGNTIYF. DNA for the CDR3: TGTGCCTGGGGACGGACAGGGACTGGAAACACCATATATTTT.

The chain carries TRBV7-9 and TRBJ1-2; the match to TRBD1 covers 9 bases. CDR1 is SEHNR, CDR2 FQNEAQ, per germline (reference sequence). The CDR3 covers 12 residues. Germline trimming cut 4 bases from V and 10 bases from J; bases unmatched to any gene: 4. The CDR3 region has the DNA TGTGCCAGCAGCTCGGGACAGGGTTACTACACCTTC. The encoded protein is CASSSGQGYYTF. The full variable domain, with the rest looked up from reference TRBV7-9 and TRBJ1-2, is DTGVSQNPRHKITKRGQNVTFRCDPISEHNRLYWYRQTLGQGPEFLTYFQNEAQLEKSRLLSDRFSAERPKGSFSTLEIQRTEQGDSAMYLCASSSGQGYYTFGSGTRLTVV.

This clonotype has a count of ten or more. The chain joins TRBV12-3 or TRBV12-4 to TRBJ1-2, with D tentatively TRBD1 (5 bases). V lost 3 bases, J lost 7 bases, and 12 bases lay in between. The CDR3 covers 13 residues. This CDR3 is CASSFLTGGGYTF. The CDR3 nucleotides are TGTGCCAGCAGTTTTTTAACCGGGGGTGGCTACACCTTC.

The V call is TRBV14, the J call TRBJ2-5; D unresolved. The CDR3 spans 15 residues. Germline values: CDR1 SGHDN, CDR2 FVKESK. Trimming left V 2 bases short and J 0 bases short, with 10 bases between. The CDR3, as DNA: TGTGCCAGCAGCCAATCCCAGGCCTACCAAGAGACCCAGTACTTC. Its protein is CASSQSQAYQETQYF. Together with reference TRBV14 and TRBJ2-5, the CDR3 gives the full variable domain: EAGVTQFPSHSVIEKGQTVTLRCDPISGHDNLYWYRRVMGKEIKFLLHFVKESKQDESGMPNNRFLAERTGGTYSTLKVQPAELEDSGVYFCASSQSQAYQETQYFGPGTRLLVL.

This clonotype was recorded at least ten times. The V and J genes are TRBV7-9 and TRBJ2-7, with 10 bases fitting TRBD1. Unmatched junction bases numbered 11, after V lost 1 base and J lost 8 bases. The CDR3 contains 16 residues. Per germline, CDR1 SEHNR and CDR2 FQNEAQ (reference sequence). DNA of the CDR3: TGTGCCAGCAGCTTAGGGGGCCGGGACAGGGGCGCCCAGCAGTACTTC. This gives the protein CASSLGGRDRGAQQYF. The variable domain in full, with the rest retrieved from reference TRBV7-9 and TRBJ2-7, is DTGVSQNPRHKITKRGQNVTFRCDPISEHNRLYWYRQTLGQGPEFLTYFQNEAQLEKSRLLSDRFSAERPKGSFSTLEIQRTEQGDSAMYLCASSLGGRDRGAQQYFGPGTRLTVT.

This clonotype occurred a few times. V is TRBV30 and J is TRBJ1-2; 10 bases map to TRBD1. The CDR3 totals 15 residues. Germline V gene data show CDR1 as GTSNPN and CDR2 as SVGIG (reference sequence). The V segment lost 5 bases and the J segment 3 bases; nucleotides outside the gene matches: 9. The CDR3 sequence is CAWSSGTGVYYGYTF. The CDR3 DNA reads as TGTGCCTGGTCAAGCGGGACAGGGGTATACTATGGCTACACCTTC.

The table lists this clonotype with many counts. This chain links TRBV5-1 with TRBJ1-1; D may be TRBD1 (5 bases). Germline assignment: CDR1 SGHRS and CDR2 YFSETQ. The V gene lost 0 bases and the J gene lost 7 bases, with 25 bases spanning the gap. The CDR3 is 18 amino acids. In nucleotides, the CDR3 is TGCGCCAGCAGCTTGGAGACGGGACGGCGTTCTATGGGGGGTGAAGCTTTCTTT. Residues: CASSLETGRRSMGGEAFF.

In its sample, this clonotype was seen a few times. J is TRBJ1-3 and V is TRBV10-2; maybe TRBD1 (6 bases). Trimming stripped 2 bases from V and 4 bases from J, with 12 bases between. Germline V gene data show CDR1 as WSHSY and CDR2 as SAAADI. This CDR3 spans 15 amino acids. The CDR3 spells CASSEAGGFGNTIYF. In DNA, the CDR3 is TGCGCCAGCAGTGAGGCCGGGGGCTTCGGAAACACCATATATTTT.

This clonotype occurred a few times. V and J are TRBV11-2 and TRBJ2-5; 9 nucleotides agree with TRBD2. The V and J ends lost 5 bases and 5 bases, in that order; junction bases with no gene match: 6. CDR3 length: 14 residues. The germline V gene has CDR1 SGHAT and CDR2 FQNNGV. The CDR3: CASSPVAGGETQYF. The CDR3 region has the DNA TGTGCCAGCAGCCCAGTGGCGGGAGGGGAGACCCAGTACTTC.

This clonotype was observed a handful of times. The chain combines TRBV19 with TRBJ2-7; no definite D call. Trimming took 2 bases from V and 0 from J, leaving 11 bases between them. In germline, CDR1 is LNHDA, CDR2 SQIVND (reference sequence). This CDR3 is 15 amino acids long. The CDR3 DNA sequence: TGTGCCAGTAGTATAAGTCCTAGTAACTCCTACGAGCAGTACTTC. This gives the protein CASSISPSNSYEQYF.

This chain uses TRBV6-6 with TRBJ2-7; a possible D gene is TRBD1 (6 bases). V lost 6 bases and J lost 1, with 13 bases in between. CDR3 length equals 14 residues. CDR1 and CDR2 from the germline V gene are MNHNY and SVGAGI (reference sequence). CDR3 coding DNA: TGTGCCAGCAGCCCTGTTGGACAGTCCTACGAGCAGTACTTC. Translation gives CASSPVGQSYEQYF.

The V call is TRBV11-2, the J call TRBJ1-4; tentatively, D is TRBD1 (5 bases). Trimming removed 5 bases at V and 5 bases at J, with 12 bases between. The CDR3 runs 14 residues. CDR1 is SGHAT and CDR2 is FQNNGV in the germline V gene. The CDR3 region is CASSALGGNEKLFF. The CDR3 nucleotides are TGTGCCAGCAGCGCCCTCGGGGGGAATGAAAAACTGTTTTTT.

Turning to this clonotype: A much larger clone differs from this one at a single base, so this may be a read error. V is TRBV6-5 and J is TRBJ1-1, with unresolved D. With 5 bases removed from V and 5 bases from J, the gap between germline ends came to 12 bases. The CDR3 runs to 13 residues. In germline, CDR1 is MNHEY, CDR2 SVGAGI. Here the CDR3 reads CASSDEEFTEAFF. CDR3 nucleotide sequence: TGTGCCAGCAGTGACGAGGAGTTTACTGAAGCTTTCTTT.

This clonotype was seen only a few times. V usage is TRBV7-9 and J usage is TRBJ1-2; D is unclear. The CDR3 length is 14 residues. The germline V gene has CDR1 SEHNR and CDR2 FQNEAQ (reference sequence). Trimming removed 1 base from V and 4 bases from J, with 10 bases in between. Here the CDR3 DNA reads TGTGCCAGCAGCTTAGATGAGTATTTCTATGGCTACACCTTC. Amino acid sequence: CASSLDEYFYGYTF.

On this clonotype itself: This may be a read error: a much more frequent sequence differs by one nucleotide. The rearrangement uses TRBV24-1 and TRBJ2-2, with TRBD1 identical over 8 bases. The length of the CDR3 is 15 residues. The germline V gene encodes CDR1 KGHDR and CDR2 SFDVKD. The CDR3 nucleotides are TGTGCCAGCAGTGATCCCGGGACAGGTCATCGGGAGCTGTTTTTT. Amino acids: CASSDPGTGHRELFF.

This clonotype was seen a handful of times. The rearrangement joins TRBV7-2 to TRBJ2-5; D ambiguous. Per the germline V gene, CDR1 is SGHTA and CDR2 is FQGNSA. Between the trimmed V and J ends, which lost 1 base and 4 bases, there was a span of 10 bases. This CDR3 region has 14 residues. CDR3 loop: CASSLVGIRETQYF. Written as DNA, the CDR3 is TGTGCCAGCAGCTTAGTGGGGATACGAGAGACCCAGTACTTC.

The rearrangement joins TRBV20-1 to TRBJ2-7, with 9 bases aligning to TRBD2. With 4 bases clipped from V and 2 bases from J, the junction kept 3 bases outside the gene matches. The CDR3 runs 13 residues. Germline lookup yields CDR1 DFQATT and CDR2 SNEGSKA (reference sequence). This chain's CDR3 is CSAIGGRAYEQYF. In nucleotides, the CDR3 is TGCAGTGCTATCGGCGGGAGGGCCTACGAGCAGTACTTC.

Notes on this clonotype: A clone one base away is much larger, so this may be a read error. This chain joins TRBV14 and TRBJ2-7; TRBD1 agrees at 8 bases. This CDR3 comprises 13 residues. Per germline, CDR1 SGHDN and CDR2 FVKESK. CDR3 region: CASSPWTGSERYF. CDR3 nucleotide sequence: TGTGCCAGCAGCCCGTGGACAGGGAGCGAGCGGTACTTC.

This clonotype was observed a few times. The rearrangement uses TRBV12-3 or TRBV12-4 and TRBJ1-4, with D possibly being TRBD1 (6 bases). The CDR3 has 18 residues. V lost 5 bases and J 8 bases, leaving 27 bases between the germline ends. CDR3 bases: TGTGCCAGCAGTCACAAGTCCAACAGGGTCTCCGAAACGGAAAAACTGTTTTTT. Protein product: CASSHKSNRVSETEKLFF.

In this sample, this clonotype turned up a few times. The chain links TRBV9 to TRBJ2-5, with TRBD2 matching over 13 bases. The germline V gene encodes CDR1 SGDLS and CDR2 YYNGEE. Trimming at V came to 0 bases and at J to 3 bases, leaving 2 bases not matched to a gene. The CDR3 has 16 amino acids. In nucleotides, the CDR3 is TGTGCCAGCAGCGTAGAACTAGCGGGAGGGAAAGAGACCCAGTACTTC. Amino acids: CASSVELAGGKETQYF.

This chain joins TRBV12-3 or TRBV12-4 and TRBJ1-5; D is possibly TRBD1 (5 bases). Trimming pared 3 bases from V and 3 bases from J, leaving 15 bases between. The CDR3 contains 16 residues. In nucleotides, the CDR3 is TGTGCCAGCAGTTTTACCCAGGGACCAAACAATCAGCCCCAGCATTTT. Translation gives CASSFTQGPNNQPQHF.

The chain recombines TRBV10-3 with TRBJ1-2; D is perhaps TRBD1 (5 bases). Germline CDR1 reads ENHRY; CDR2 reads SYGVKD. This CDR3 contains 13 residues. Trimming took off 6 bases at V and 3 bases at J, with 11 bases between the two ends. CDR3: CAISVGRDYGYTF. DNA of the CDR3: TGTGCCATCAGCGTGGGACGGGACTATGGCTACACCTTC.

This clonotype was seen many times. The chain couples TRBV5-5 to TRBJ1-6; TRBD1 is a possible D gene (6 bases). Trimming stripped 4 bases from V and 8 bases from J, with 16 bases between. The CDR3 spans 15 residues. Per the germline V gene, CDR1 is SGHKS and CDR2 is YYEKEE (reference sequence). This chain's CDR3 is CASSVPQGVYSPLHF. The CDR3 nucleotides are TGTGCCAGCAGCGTACCACAGGGAGTTTATTCACCCCTCCACTTT.

Concerning this clonotype: A clone one base away is much larger, so this may be a read error. This chain joins TRBV10-3 and TRBJ1-5; TRBD1 matches 9 bases. Germline loops: CDR1 ENHRY, CDR2 SYGVKD. The CDR3 is made up of 15 amino acids. J was trimmed by 6 bases and V by 4 bases; bases with no gene match: 7. The CDR3 is CAISGTGGLGQPQHF. The CDR3 nucleotides are TGTGCCATCAGTGGAACAGGGGGCTTGGGTCAGCCCCAGCATTTT.

The table lists this clonotype with many counts. The J gene is TRBJ1-5, the V gene TRBV7-8; TRBD1 matches 9 bases. The V segment lost 5 bases and the J segment 6 bases; nucleotides outside the gene matches: 5. Germline V gene sequence: CDR1 SGHVS, CDR2 FQNEAQ. The CDR3 consists of 14 residues. Written as DNA, the CDR3 is TGTGCCAGCAGCGGCTACAGGGGGCGTCAGCCCCAGCATTTT. The encoded protein is CASSGYRGRQPQHF.

This clonotype was detected ten times or more. This sequence joins TRBV6-5 and TRBJ1-5; D is uncertain. The CDR3 is made up of 12 amino acids. The V end was cut by 8 bases, the J end by 9 bases, with 14 bases between. CDR1 is MNHEY, CDR2 SVGAGI, per germline. The CDR3 coding sequence is TGTGCCAGCCTGGGCCGGACGGGGCCCCAGCATTTT. As protein: CASLGRTGPQHF.